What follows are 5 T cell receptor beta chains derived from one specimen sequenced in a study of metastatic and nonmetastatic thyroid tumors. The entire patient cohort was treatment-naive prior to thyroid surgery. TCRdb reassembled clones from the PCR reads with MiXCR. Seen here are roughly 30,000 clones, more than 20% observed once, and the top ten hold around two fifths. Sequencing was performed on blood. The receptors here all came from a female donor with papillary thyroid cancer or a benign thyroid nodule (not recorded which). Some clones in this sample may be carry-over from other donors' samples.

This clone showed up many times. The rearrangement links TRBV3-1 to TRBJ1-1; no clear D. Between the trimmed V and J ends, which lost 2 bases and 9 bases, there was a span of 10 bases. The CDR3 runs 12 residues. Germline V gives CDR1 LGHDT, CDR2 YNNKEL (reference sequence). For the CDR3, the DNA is TGTGCCAGCAGCCAACCGTTCGCAAAAGCTTTCTTT. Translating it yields CASSQPFAKAFF.

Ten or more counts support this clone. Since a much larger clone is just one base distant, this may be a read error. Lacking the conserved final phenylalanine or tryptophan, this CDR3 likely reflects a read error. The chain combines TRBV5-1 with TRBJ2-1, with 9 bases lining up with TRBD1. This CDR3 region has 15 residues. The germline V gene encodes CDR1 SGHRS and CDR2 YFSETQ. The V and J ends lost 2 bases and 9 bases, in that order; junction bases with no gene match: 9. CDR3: CASSFSGQGFAEQFL. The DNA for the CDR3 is TGCGCCAGCAGCTTTTCGGGACAGGGCTTTGCTGAGCAGTTCCTC.

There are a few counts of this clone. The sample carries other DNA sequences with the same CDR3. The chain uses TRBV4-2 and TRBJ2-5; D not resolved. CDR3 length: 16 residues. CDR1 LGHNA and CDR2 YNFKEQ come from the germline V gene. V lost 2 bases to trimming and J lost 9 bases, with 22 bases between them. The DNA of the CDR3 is TGTGCCAGCAGCCAACATAAGAGAGTTTCCCCTGGGGCCCAGTACTTC. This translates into CASSQHKRVSPGAQYF.

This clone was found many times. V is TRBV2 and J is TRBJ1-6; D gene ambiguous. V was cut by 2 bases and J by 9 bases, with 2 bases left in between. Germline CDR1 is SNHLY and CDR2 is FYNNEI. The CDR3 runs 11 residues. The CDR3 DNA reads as TGTGCCAGCAGTGAACTTTCACCCCTCCACTTT. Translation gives CASSELSPLHF. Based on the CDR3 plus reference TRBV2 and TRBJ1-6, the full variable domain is EPEVTQTPSHQVTQMGQEVILRCVPISNHLYFYWYRQILGQKVEFLVSFYNNEISEKSEIFDDQFSVERPDGSNFTLKIRSTKLEDSAMYFCASSELSPLHFGNGTRLTVT.

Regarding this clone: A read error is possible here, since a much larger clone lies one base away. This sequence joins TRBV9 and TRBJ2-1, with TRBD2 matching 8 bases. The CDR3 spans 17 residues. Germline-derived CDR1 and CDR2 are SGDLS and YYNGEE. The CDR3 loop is CASSVITSGGSCNEQFF. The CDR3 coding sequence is TGTGCCAGCAGCGTAATCACCAGCGGGGGATCCTGCAATGAGCAGTTCTTC.